One and the same sample provided the 13 T cell receptor beta chains below, sequenced in a study of cytomegalovirus exposure and HLA in healthy donors (TCRdb year 2017). Library creation used the immunoSEQ multiplex PCR assay. The multiplex PCR relied on a mix of 60 forward primers for TCR Vbeta segments and 13 reverse primers for TCR Jbeta segments. TCRdb took this table from immuneACCESS and kept in-frame rearrangements with V and J called. Such tables lack part of the clones; where checked against another copy, unresolved V genes explain under half of the gap, and the rest is unexplained. The sample yields about 77,000 clones; approximately 78% were counted once. The ten largest clones take up around 4.8% of the sample. The specimen sequenced was PBMCs. Receptors originate from a man in his forties or fifties in good health and CMV-seronegative.

This chain joins TRBV7-3 and TRBJ2-5, with a weak D call TRBD1 (6 bases). Trimming left V 0 bases short and J 0 bases short, with 8 bases between. Germline CDR1 reads SGHTA; CDR2 reads FQGTGA. This CDR3 spans 15 amino acids. CDR3 coding DNA: TGTGCCAGCAGCTTAACGGCAGGGGACCAAGAGACCCAGTACTTC. It translates to CASSLTAGDQETQYF.

The V and J genes are TRBV30 and TRBJ2-7; 7 nucleotides align to TRBD1. The CDR3 is 13 amino acids. The germline V gene has CDR1 GTSNPN and CDR2 SVGIG (reference sequence). CDR3 DNA: TGTGCTTTTAACAGGGGTTTTACCTACGAGCAGTACTTC. Its protein is CAFNRGFTYEQYF.

Only one count was recorded for this clone. The chain links TRBV19 to TRBJ2-5; 9 positions match TRBD2. This CDR3 contains 18 residues. After removal of 4 bases from V and 0 bases from J, the junction contained 12 bases not matched to a gene. Looked up from germline, CDR1 is LNHDA and CDR2 is SQIVND (reference sequence). CDR3 nucleotide sequence: TGTGCCAGTAGTAAAGGACTAGCGAGCAGCCCGTACCAAGAGACCCAGTACTTC. This codes for CASSKGLASSPYQETQYF.

The chain joins TRBV9 to TRBJ1-1; 8 bases line up with TRBD1. CDR1 and CDR2 (germline): SGDLS, YYNGEE. V lost 2 bases, J lost 4 bases, and 10 bases stayed unmatched. The CDR3 covers 16 residues. CDR3 sequence (DNA): TGTGCCAGCAGCGTCATCGGACAGGGTGTGAGCACTGAAGCTTTCTTT. Translated, it gives CASSVIGQGVSTEAFF.

The chain combines TRBV27 with TRBJ2-7; a weak D match, TRBD1 (6 bases). CDR3 length equals 15 residues. Germline lookup yields CDR1 MNHEY and CDR2 SMNVEV (reference sequence). Trimming took off 3 bases at V and 0 bases at J, with 12 bases between the two ends. CDR3 coding DNA: TGTGCCAGCAGTTTTTCGACAGGCAGCTCCTACGAGCAGTACTTC. Translation gives CASSFSTGSSYEQYF.

V gene TRBV4-2 combines with J gene TRBJ2-1, with 10 bases matching TRBD2. CDR1 LGHNA and CDR2 YNFKEQ come from the germline V gene. The trim removed 2 bases at V and 8 bases at J, leaving 15 bases unmatched. CDR3 size: 18 residues. The CDR3 DNA reads as TGTGCCAGCAGCCAACCAACTCCGGGACTAGCGCGTGGTGATGAGCAGTTCTTC. It encodes CASSQPTPGLARGDEQFF.

This chain connects TRBV28 to TRBJ1-1; D uncertain. The CDR3 length is 11 residues. Trimming cost V 6 bases and J 9 bases, with 11 bases left between them. CDR1 and CDR2 from the germline V gene are MDHEN and SYDVKM. This CDR3 is CASRARGKAFF. The CDR3 bases are TGTGCCAGCAGAGCTCGAGGGAAAGCTTTCTTT.

In this sample, this clone turned up once. The rearrangement uses TRBV19 and TRBJ1-1; unclear D gene. V lost 3 bases, J lost 4 bases, and 6 bases lay in between. The germline V gene has CDR1 LNHDA and CDR2 SQIVND (reference sequence). The CDR3 runs 12 residues. For the CDR3, the DNA is TGTGCCAGTAGTATCCCCGGCACTGAAGCTTTCTTT. Protein sequence: CASSIPGTEAFF. Drawing the rest from reference TRBV19 and TRBJ1-1, the complete variable domain is DGGITQSPKYLFRKEGQNVTLSCEQNLNHDAMYWYRQDPGQGLRLIYYSQIVNDFQKGDIAEGYSVSREKKESFPLTVTSAQKNPTAFYLCASSIPGTEAFFGQGTRLTVV.

This chain connects TRBV5-6 to TRBJ2-2, with D hard to call. Per germline, CDR1 SGHDT and CDR2 YYEEEE. V lost 5 bases to trimming and J lost 8 bases, with 19 bases between them. The CDR3 totals 15 residues. CDR3 sequence reads: CASRAVSPSGGELFF. As DNA, the CDR3 is TGTGCCAGCAGGGCGGTTAGCCCGTCTGGTGGGGAGCTGTTTTTT.

The V and J genes are TRBV7-8 and TRBJ2-1, with 9 bases matching TRBD2. V lost 9 bases, J lost 2 bases, and 8 bases stayed unmatched. The CDR3 has 15 residues. CDR1 and CDR2 (germline): SGHVS, FQNEAQ. CDR3 in DNA: TGTGCCAGTAAATATAGCGGGAGACCCTACAATGAGCAGTTCTTC. This translates into CASKYSGRPYNEQFF.

The chain uses TRBV18 and TRBJ2-7; 8 bases are a match to TRBD1. From germline, CDR1 is KGHSH and CDR2 LQKENI. Trimming took 6 bases from V and 0 from J; bases not matched to a gene: 4. This CDR3 comprises 14 residues. The CDR3 DNA reads TGTGCCAGCTCCCTGGACAGGGCCTCCTACGAGCAGTACTTC. This translates into CASSLDRASYEQYF.

V usage is TRBV4-3 and J usage is TRBJ1-1; D may be TRBD1 (6 bases). The CDR3 sequence is 16 residues long. The V and J ends lost 4 bases and 2 bases respectively, with 17 bases between them. CDR1 and CDR2 (germline): LGHNA, YSLEER. CDR3: CASSPGRDTRNTEAFF. As DNA, the CDR3 is TGCGCCAGCAGCCCGGGCCGGGACACCCGAAACACTGAAGCTTTCTTT.

The CDR3 loop reads CASSLYSSYEQYF. CDR3 DNA sequence: TGTGCCAGCAGTTTATACAGCTCCTACGAGCAGTACTTC. V usage is TRBV27 and J usage is TRBJ2-7; D call uncertain. This CDR3 is 13 amino acids long. The germline V and J ends were trimmed by 1 base and 0 bases, with 4 bases remaining between them. The germline gives CDR1 MNHEY, CDR2 SMNVEV (reference sequence).